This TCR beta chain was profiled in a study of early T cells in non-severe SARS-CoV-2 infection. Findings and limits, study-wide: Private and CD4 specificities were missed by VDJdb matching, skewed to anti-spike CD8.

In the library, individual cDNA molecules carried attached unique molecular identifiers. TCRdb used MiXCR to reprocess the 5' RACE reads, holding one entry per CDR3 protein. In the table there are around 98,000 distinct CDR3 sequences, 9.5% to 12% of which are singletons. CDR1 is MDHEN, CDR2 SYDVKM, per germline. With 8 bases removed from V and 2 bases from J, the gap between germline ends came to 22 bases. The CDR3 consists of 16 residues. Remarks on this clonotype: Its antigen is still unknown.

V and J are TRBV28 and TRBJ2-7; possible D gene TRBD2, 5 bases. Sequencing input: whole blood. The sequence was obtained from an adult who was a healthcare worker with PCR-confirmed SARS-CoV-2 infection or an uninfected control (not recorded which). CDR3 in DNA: TGTGCCAGCCACACCAGATATAGACTATCAACCTACGAGCAGTACTTC. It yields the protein CASHTRYRLSTYEQYF.